This T cell receptor (beta chain) was recovered during a study of cytomegalovirus exposure and HLA in healthy donors. Whole-study context: Previous work identified roughly 120 million unique TCR beta sequences from around 200 million T cells. The study's findings and limits: CMV antigen specificity of a few CMV-associated chains was confirmed in vitro. Approximately 17,000 TCR beta sequences were associated with HLA alleles at 0.05 false discovery rate in a later analysis.

The PCR made use of 60 Vbeta and 13 Jbeta primers. Generated by immunoSEQ multiplex PCR, the TCRdb table keeps only in-frame clones and is missing some. The repertoire holds about 140,000 clones, about 84% seen once, with about 2.4% in the top ten. About this clone itself: What it binds is not known.

The sample was PBMCs. This TCR was sampled from a man in his forties or fifties in good health and CMV-seronegative.

The CDR3 sequence is CASSLVAGVREQYF. CDR3 sequence (DNA): TGTGCCAGCAGCTTAGTAGCGGGGGTGCGCGAGCAGTACTTC. The chain uses TRBV11-2 and TRBJ2-7; 9 bases map to TRBD2. After removal of 1 base from V and 6 bases from J, the junction contained 4 bases not matched to a gene. This CDR3 has 14 residues. Germline V gene data show CDR1 as SGHAT and CDR2 as FQNNGV. Supplemented by reference TRBV11-2 and TRBJ2-7, the full variable domain reads EAGVAQSPRYKIIEKRQSVAFWCNPISGHATLYWYQQILGQGPKLLIQFQNNGVVDDSQLPKDRFSAERLKGVDSTLKIQPAKLEDSAVYLCASSLVAGVREQYFGPGTRLTVT.